This T cell receptor beta chain appears in the sequencing data of a study of chemoradiotherapy in HPV16-positive cancers. Overall study context: Candidate HPV-specific clones and shared TCR motifs came from a couple of HPV16-positive patients. Study observations and caveats: During treatment, candidate HPV-specific clones and E7-related motifs expanded in tumor. Only two HPV16-positive patients supplied the functional HPV-specificity definition.

Notes on this clone: Antigen unknown.

Repeated repertoire sampling spanned the course of chemoradiotherapy. Clones were sequenced by immunoSEQ multiplex PCR, and TCRdb holds only the in-frame ones, with some missing. The profile shows roughly 1,500 clones, approximately 83% of them singletons. The sample here was tumor tissue, taken from a patient who underwent chemoradiotherapy. The TCR originated in a human donor with HPV-associated anogenital cancer.

CDR3 in DNA: TGTGCCAGCAGCTCAGGGGGCGAGGGATCCTATGGCTACACCTTC. This translates into CASSSGGEGSYGYTF. The chain joins TRBV11-2 to TRBJ1-2; 8 nucleotides agree with TRBD1. V lost 4 bases to trimming and J lost 4 bases; unmatched junction nucleotides: 8. The CDR3 is 15 residues long. Germline V gene data show CDR1 as SGHAT and CDR2 as FQNNGV.